A selection of T cell receptor beta chains follows, all from one sample in a study of blood T cell repertoires in COVID-19. Method: immunoSEQ multiplex PCR; TCRdb's copy keeps in-frame clones and lacks some. Among a few hundred thousand clones listed, 80% to 90% were seen once. Sequenced sample: peripheral blood. These receptors originate from a woman aged 70-85 years with acute or convalescent COVID-19. Both conserved end residues are part of each CDR3. Fields, in order: D gene, J gene, clone size, V gene, CDR3 DNA, CDR3 protein. D genes are given only for firm matches. Some rows mark clone size as missing; the rest say once, few, many or name a class of expanded clone.

TRBD1 TRBJ1-2 - TRBV29-1 TGCAGCGCCCAGGGGGGAGGAGGCTATGGCTACACCTTC CSAQGGGGYGYTF
TRBD1 TRBJ1-2 - TRBV19 TGTGCCAGTAGTATAACGCAGGGGGCGCGAGGCTACACCTTC CASSITQGARGYTF
- TRBJ1-2 few TRBV6-1 TGTGCCAGCAGTGAAGCTGGAATAGGGGGTCCGCTTAATGGCTACACCTTC CASSEAGIGGPLNGYTF
TRBD2 TRBJ2-5 - TRBV18 TGTGCCAGCTCGCCCGGACTAGAAGAGACCCAGTACTTC CASSPGLEETQYF
- TRBJ2-7 once TRBV21-1 TGTGCCAGCAGCAAAACATCCTCCAAGGACAGGGAACGCGAGCAGTACTTC CASSKTSSKDREREQYF
- TRBJ1-5 - TRBV19 TGTGCCAGTAGTATAATCGAGGCAAGTCAGCCCCAGCATTTT CASSIIEASQPQHF
- TRBJ1-2 - TRBV29-1 TGCAGCGTTGAAACGGGGAAAAACTATGGCTACACCTTC CSVETGKNYGYTF
- TRBJ2-3 - TRBV11-3 TGTGCCAGCTCGAGGGGGACCACAGATACGCAGTATTTT CASSRGTTDTQYF
TRBD1 TRBJ1-1 - TRBV2 TGTGCCAGCAGTAGACAGGGTAACACTGAAGCTTTCTTT CASSRQGNTEAFF
TRBD1 TRBJ1-2 once TRBV6-5 TGTGCCAGCAGTTCTACCCCCGGGACAGGAAATGGCTACACCTTC CASSSTPGTGNGYTF
TRBD1 TRBJ1-3 once TRBV5-1 TGCGCCAGCAGCTTGGGGGTCGTAGCGGGACAGGGCTCTGGAAACACCATATATTTT CASSLGVVAGQGSGNTIYF
- TRBJ1-1 - TRBV10-3 TGTGCCATCAGCGAGACGGGTGAAGCTTTCTTT CAISETGEAFF
- TRBJ1-1 - TRBV2 TGTGCCAGCAGTGAAGCGGGGGGGGAAGCTTTCTTT CASSEAGGEAFF
TRBD1 TRBJ1-6 few TRBV27 TGTGCCAGCAGTACTTCCGGACAGGGGTTGGGATCACCCCTCCACTTT CASSTSGQGLGSPLHF
TRBD1 TRBJ1-1 - TRBV18 TGTGCCAGCTCACGGGACAGGGACACTGAAGCTTTCTTT CASSRDRDTEAFF
TRBD1 TRBJ2-3 - TRBV6-6 TGTGCCAGCAGTTACTCGGGACAGCCCACAGATACGCAGTATTTT CASSYSGQPTDTQYF
- TRBJ1-1 - TRBV18 TGTGCCAGCTCACCGGGCGACACTGAAGCTTTCTTT CASSPGDTEAFF
- TRBJ1-6 few TRBV30 TGTGCCTGGAGTGACAGGGAACGCCTCCACTTT CAWSDRERLHF
- TRBJ2-3 - TRBV3-1/TRBV3-2 TGTGCCAGCAGCCCTTCTAGCGCCTACACAGATACGCAGTATTTT CASSPSSAYTDTQYF
TRBD2 TRBJ2-2 - TRBV19 TGTGCCAGTAGTTGGGGAGCGGGAGAAGCCTTTTCGAACACCGGGGAGCTGTTTTTT CASSWGAGEAFSNTGELFF
- TRBJ2-1 - TRBV2 TGTGCCAGCAGTGGGACTAATTCCTACAATGAGCAGTTCTTC CASSGTNSYNEQFF
- TRBJ2-3 - TRBV5-8 TGTGCCAGCATCCGGAGGGGGCTGAGAGATACGCAGTATTTT CASIRRGLRDTQYF
- TRBJ1-6 - TRBV19 TGTGCCAGTAGTTCACAGGGTTATAATTCACCCCTCCACTTT CASSSQGYNSPLHF
- TRBJ1-3 - TRBV12-3/TRBV12-4 TGTGCCAGCAGTTCTGACACAGGAAACACCATATATTTT CASSSDTGNTIYF
- TRBJ1-6 - TRBV9 TGTGCCAGCAGCCCCCGTGGGGGGACGGGTAATTCACCCCTCCACTTT CASSPRGGTGNSPLHF
TRBD1 TRBJ1-5 - TRBV2 TGTGCCAGCAGTTCGGACAGGGGGCCCAATCAGCCCCAGCATTTT CASSSDRGPNQPQHF
TRBD1 TRBJ1-5 - TRBV24-1 TGTGCCAGATTACAGGGGGCTAGGCTTCAGCCCCAGCATTTT CARLQGARLQPQHF
TRBD2 TRBJ2-7 once TRBV30 TGTGCAGGCCAGTCCCCTAGCGGGGGATACGAGCAGTACTTC CAGQSPSGGYEQYF
TRBD1 TRBJ1-5 - TRBV9 TGTGCTAGCAGCGTCGGGACAGCCCGTAATCAGCCCCAGCATTTT CASSVGTARNQPQHF
- TRBJ1-3 - TRBV20-1 TGCAGTGCGGGGAATAAGGGGGAAGTGTATTTT CSAGNKGEVYF
- TRBJ2-2 once TRBV7-3 TGTGCCAGCAGGGGGACAAGGAACACCGGGGAGCTGTTTTTT CASRGTRNTGELFF
- TRBJ1-2 - TRBV18 TGTGCCAGCTCACCTCTCGGCCTAGGTACTTCCATCTTCTTC CASSPLGLGTSIFF